These 5 T cell receptor beta chains were all obtained from the same sample, sequenced in a study of blood T cell repertoires in COVID-19. TCRdb's copy holds only in-frame clones and misses some; the assay was immunoSEQ multiplex PCR. There are 110,000 or so clones in the sample; 85% occur only once, and around 13% lies in the top ten. Sequenced input: peripheral blood. The source of these receptors is a human donor in a cohort sampled during active COVID-19.

The chain links TRBV7-9 to TRBJ1-5; 10 nucleotides line up with TRBD1. CDR3 size: 15 residues. CDR1 and CDR2 from the germline V gene are SEHNR and FQNEAQ (reference sequence). The V and J ends lost 4 bases and 3 bases, in that order; junction bases with no gene match: 3. CDR3 protein: CASSSGTGDNQPQHF. The DNA of the CDR3 is TGTGCCAGCAGCTCCGGGACAGGGGACAATCAGCCCCAGCATTTT. Looking up the rest from reference TRBV7-9 and TRBJ1-5 gives the full variable domain: DTGVSQNPRHKITKRGQNVTFRCDPISEHNRLYWYRQTLGQGPEFLTYFQNEAQLEKSRLLSDRFSAERPKGSFSTLEIQRTEQGDSAMYLCASSSGTGDNQPQHFGDGTRLSIL.

The gene calls are TRBV29-1 and TRBJ2-1, with D possibly being TRBD1 (6 bases). CDR3 size: 14 residues. V was clipped by 8 bases and J by 7 bases, with 21 bases between them. CDR1 and CDR2 from the germline V gene are SQVTM and ANQGSEA. The CDR3 here is CSSLGVGALNEQFF. The CDR3 nucleotides read TGCAGCTCGTTGGGGGTGGGGGCCCTTAATGAGCAGTTCTTC.

The rearrangement joins TRBV11-2 to TRBJ1-1; 8 positions agree with TRBD1. The CDR3 is 16 residues long. From germline, CDR1 is SGHAT and CDR2 FQNNGV. Losses at the gene ends were 4 bases for V and 0 bases for J; bases not matched to a gene: 7. The CDR3 nucleotides are TGTGCCAGCAGCTCCGGACAGGGCTCCATGAACACTGAAGCTTTCTTT. It encodes CASSSGQGSMNTEAFF.

The CDR3 bases are TGTGCCAGCAGTCTCATTCCTGGACAGGGAGCTGGAAACACCATATATTTT. Amino acids: CASSLIPGQGAGNTIYF. The rearrangement links TRBV6-6 to TRBJ1-3; 8 nucleotides match TRBD1. CDR3 length: 17 amino acids. In germline, CDR1 is MNHNY, CDR2 SVGAGI (reference sequence). V lost 5 bases, J lost 2 bases, and 11 bases stayed unmatched.

The chain joins TRBV28 to TRBJ1-6; 8 bases fit TRBD1. Trimming removed 10 bases from V and 11 bases from J; junction bases left unmatched: 10. The CDR3 has 13 amino acids. Germline loops: CDR1 MDHEN, CDR2 SYDVKM. CDR3 amino acids: CATADRVIPPLHF. CDR3 DNA: TGTGCCACCGCGGACAGGGTAATTCCACCCCTCCACTTT. The complete variable domain, with remaining parts taken from reference TRBV28 and TRBJ1-6, reads DVKVTQSSRYLVKRTGEKVFLECVQDMDHENMFWYRQDPGLGLRLIYFSYDVKMKEKGDIPEGYSVSREKKERFSLILESASTNQTSMYLCATADRVIPPLHFGNGTRLTVT.